The clone carrying this TCR beta chain appeared a single time. PCR employed 60 Vbeta and 13 Jbeta primers. Clones were read by immunoSEQ multiplex PCR, and TCRdb kept only the in-frame ones, dropping some. Among some 200,000 clones listed, over 60% were seen once. The ends were cut back, 0 bases at V and 3 bases at J, with 6 bases in the middle. Germline CDR1 SNHLY, CDR2 FYNNEI. The CDR3 is 13 residues long. The data originate from a study of cytomegalovirus exposure and HLA in healthy donors. The TCR originated in a man aged 40-55 years in good health and CMV-seronegative. Material: PBMCs. The chain carries TRBV2 and TRBJ2-7; D is unclear. The CDR3 sequence is CASSEAGVYEQYF. CDR3 coding DNA: TGTGCCAGCAGTGAAGCAGGAGTCTACGAGCAGTACTTC.